This T cell receptor beta chain was sequenced for a study of response to subunit inactivated influenza vaccine. Study results and limitations: With each seasonal influenza vaccination, the authors suggested, few new T cells are recruited.

This clonotype has more than one count but fewer than ten. Its antigen remains unknown. TCRdb ran MiXCR on the RT-PCR reads and lists one entry per CDR3 protein. The sample has about 620,000 distinct CDR3 sequences; over 9.5% are singletons. There are 16 residues in the CDR3. CDR1 is ENHRY and CDR2 is SYGVKD in the germline V gene. V was pared by 3 bases and J by 5 bases, with 9 bases of the junction left unmatched. The sequence was obtained from a man aged 50 to 60 who received an inactivated influenza vaccine. The sequencing here drew on PBMCs from blood, taken on the day of vaccination. V usage is TRBV10-3 and J usage is TRBJ2-3, with TRBD2 matching 9 bases. The CDR3 spells CAISEGGGANGDTQYF. DNA of the CDR3: TGTGCCATCAGTGAAGGCGGGGGGGCGAATGGAGATACGCAGTATTTT.